This record covers a single TCR beta chain. Together with a sample-barcoded 5' primer, a J-beta primer mix was included in a second PCR lasting about 7 to 11 cycles. TCRdb re-analysed the 5' RACE reads in MiXCR, keeping a single row per CDR3 protein. The sample lists around 1,900,000 distinct CDR3 sequences, roughly two fifths occurring once. The data stem from a study of blood T cells in healthy people across ages. The CDR3 is 12 residues long. V was clipped by 6 bases and J by 4 bases; unmatched bases: 1. The chain combines TRBV12-3 or TRBV12-4 with TRBJ2-3, with 7 bases matching TRBD2. The sequence was obtained from a human donor in good health. The sequenced sample was blood. The DNA for the CDR3 is TGTGCCAGCAGGGGACTATCAGATACGCAGTATTTT. Its translation is CASRGLSDTQYF.